The source of this T cell receptor (beta chain) is a study of T cells in Graves' hyperthyroidism and ophthalmopathy. This clonotype was observed a few times. Amplification of TCR beta CDR3 regions was performed using RNA transcripts as template. When the TCR CDR3 underwent first-round RT-PCR, the HTBI primer set was used. Each CDR3 protein is one row after TCRdb ran MiXCR on the multiplex PCR reads. The table has approximately 600,000 distinct CDR3 sequences, about a sixth seen once; the top ten hold approximately 3.9%. Participants, patients aged 18 to 65, had newly diagnosed hyperthyroidism with a duration under 2 months. Germline CDR1 reads LNHDA; CDR2 reads SQIVND (reference sequence). There are 15 residues in the CDR3. V was pared by 2 bases and J by 5 bases, with 15 bases between.

The sequencing sample was made of blood. This TCR came from a woman under 40 with Graves' hyperthyroidism. The chain has TRBV19 and TRBJ1-1, with a weak D call TRBD1 (5 bases). CDR3 in amino acids: CASSIPSGIRTEAFF. The CDR3 DNA is TGTGCCAGTAGTATACCCTCAGGGATTCGTACTGAAGCTTTCTTT.